This TCR beta chain was recovered during a study of T-cell memory formation after mild COVID-19. Study-level background: In these data, TCR clusters were largely donor specific. Study-level findings and limits: The study found balanced CD4/CD8 in clones contracting day 15 to 85 and a CD4+ lean in later expanders.

Between the trimmed V and J ends, which lost 1 base and 6 bases, there was a span of 10 bases. Per the germline V gene, CDR1 is MGHRA and CDR2 is YSYEKL. The length of the CDR3 is 13 residues. A note on this clonotype: Its target is not known.

Constant-segment primers were used for 5'RACE, and the resulting TCR alpha and TCR beta cDNA libraries carried sample barcodes and UMIs. TCRdb processed the 5' RACE reads anew with MiXCR; each CDR3 protein has one entry. Altogether hundreds of thousands of distinct CDR3 sequences are present, about 20% being singletons, with the ten largest covering under 15%. The chain joins TRBV4-1 to TRBJ2-7, with D perhaps TRBD1 (5 bases). Source material: PBMCs or a T cell subset sorted from them (not recorded which). The receptor's source is an adult woman who had mild COVID-19 (a few samples of this study predate the infection). Cell type and time point are not known. The CDR3 DNA sequence: TGCGCCAGCAGCCAAGTCGCTACAGGCGAGCAGTACTTC. Its translation is CASSQVATGEQYF.